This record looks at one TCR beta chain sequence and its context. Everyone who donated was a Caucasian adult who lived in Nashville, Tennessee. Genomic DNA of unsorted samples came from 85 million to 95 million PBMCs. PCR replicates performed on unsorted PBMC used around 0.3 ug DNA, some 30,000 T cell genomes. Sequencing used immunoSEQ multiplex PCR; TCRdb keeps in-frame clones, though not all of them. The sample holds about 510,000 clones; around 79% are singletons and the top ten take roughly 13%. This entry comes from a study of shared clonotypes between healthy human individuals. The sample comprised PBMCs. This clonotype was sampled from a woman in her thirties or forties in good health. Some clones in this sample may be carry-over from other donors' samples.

DNA of the CDR3: TGTGCCAGCTGGGACAGTCTCTATAATTCACCCCTCCACTTT. This gives the protein CASWDSLYNSPLHF. The chain combines TRBV2 with TRBJ1-6; 7 bases fit TRBD1. The CDR3 sequence is 14 residues long. Germline-derived CDR1 and CDR2 are SNHLY and FYNNEI. V gave up 8 bases and J gave up 3 bases; unmatched junction bases: 4.